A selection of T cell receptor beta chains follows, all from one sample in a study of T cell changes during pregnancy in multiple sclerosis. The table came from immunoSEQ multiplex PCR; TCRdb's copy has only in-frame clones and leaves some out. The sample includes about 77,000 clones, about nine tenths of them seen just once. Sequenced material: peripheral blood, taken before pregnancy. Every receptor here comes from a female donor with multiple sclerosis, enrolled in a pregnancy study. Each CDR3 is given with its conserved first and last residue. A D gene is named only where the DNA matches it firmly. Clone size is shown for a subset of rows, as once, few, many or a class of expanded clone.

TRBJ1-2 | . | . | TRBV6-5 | TGTGCCAGCAGTTACTCTAACCGGGAAACCTTC | CASSYSNRETF
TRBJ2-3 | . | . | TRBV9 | TGTGCCAGCAGCCCAGGGGTAGGGACAGATACGCAGTATTTT | CASSPGVGTDTQYF
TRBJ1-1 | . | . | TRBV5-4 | TGTGCCAGCAGCTTGGGGCGCGGGGATGGCACTGAAGCTTTCTTT | CASSLGRGDGTEAFF
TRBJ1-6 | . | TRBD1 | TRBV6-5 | TGTGCCAGCAGTTACTGGACAGGCTCCTCTAATTCACCCCTCCACTTT | CASSYWTGSSNSPLHF
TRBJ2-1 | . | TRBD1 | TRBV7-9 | TGTGCCAGCAGCCTAGGGACAGGGGTCGATGAGCAGTTCTTC | CASSLGTGVDEQFF
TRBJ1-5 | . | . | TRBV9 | TGTGCCAGCAGCGTAACCCCCGGGGATCAGCCCCAGCATTTT | CASSVTPGDQPQHF
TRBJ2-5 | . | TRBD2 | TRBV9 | TGTGCCAGCGATCCGGGACTAGCGGTCCAAGAGACCCAGTACTTC | CASDPGLAVQETQYF
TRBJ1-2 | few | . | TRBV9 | TGTGCCAGCAGCGTAGCATCTGGGAGGTATGGCTACACCTTC | CASSVASGRYGYTF
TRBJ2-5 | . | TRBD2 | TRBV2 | TGTGCCAGCAGTGGGGTAATCGCGGGGGGCCTCCAAGAGACCCAGTACTTC | CASSGVIAGGLQETQYF
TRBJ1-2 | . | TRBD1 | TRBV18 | TGTGCCAGCTCACCAATCACAGGGGTTAAAGGCTACACCTTC | CASSPITGVKGYTF
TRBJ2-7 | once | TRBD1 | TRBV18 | TGTGCCAGCTCACCCGGGACAGTGACTTTCGGGCAGTACTTC | CASSPGTVTFGQYF
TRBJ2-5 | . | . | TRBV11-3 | TGTGCCAGCAGCTTGGCTAGCAGGGAGACCCAGTACTTC | CASSLASRETQYF
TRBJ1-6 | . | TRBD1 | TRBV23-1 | TGCGCCAGCAGTCCCGGTGCTGGGACAGGGGTCTCACCCCTCCACTTT | CASSPGAGTGVSPLHF
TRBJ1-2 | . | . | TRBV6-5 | TGTGCCAGCAGAAGGGGCCCCTTCGGGTATGGCTACACCTTC | CASRRGPFGYGYTF
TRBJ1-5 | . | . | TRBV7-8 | TGTGCCAGCACCCCCACCCGAGATCAGCCCCAGCATTTT | CASTPTRDQPQHF
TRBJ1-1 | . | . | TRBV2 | TGTGCCAGCAGTGCGGTTCGGGGGGGCCGGAACACTGAAGCTTTCTTT | CASSAVRGGRNTEAFF
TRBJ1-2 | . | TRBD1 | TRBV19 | TGTGCCAGTAGTATAGAGCAGGGGGTGAGGAGTGGCTACACCTTC | CASSIEQGVRSGYTF
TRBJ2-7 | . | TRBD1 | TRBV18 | TGTGCCAGCTCACCCTCGGCACCGGGACAGGGACCCTACGAGCAGTACTTC | CASSPSAPGQGPYEQYF
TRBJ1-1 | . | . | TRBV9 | TGTGCCAGCAGCAGGACAGCCATGAACACTGAAGCTTTCTTT | CASSRTAMNTEAFF
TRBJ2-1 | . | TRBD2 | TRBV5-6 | TGTGCCAGCAGCTACGGACTAGCGGGGGAAAATGAGCAGTTCTTC | CASSYGLAGENEQFF
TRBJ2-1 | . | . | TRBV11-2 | TGTGCCAGCAGCCTCAGGCGGGGCTCCTACAATGAGCAGTTCTTC | CASSLRRGSYNEQFF
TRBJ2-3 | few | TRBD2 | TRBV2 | TGTGCCAGCCAGCTAGCGGGGATCACAGATACGCAGTATTTT | CASQLAGITDTQYF